The rows below give T cell receptor beta chains drawn from one sample of a study of cytomegalovirus exposure and HLA in healthy donors. TCRdb's table, derived via immunoSEQ multiplex PCR, lists solely in-frame clones and lacks some. This sample has 100,000 or so clones; 75% to 85% occur once, and the top ten carry 4%. Sequencing was performed on PBMCs. These receptors all come from a woman aged 45 to 65 in good health and CMV-seropositive. CDR3s include the opening cysteine and the closing phenylalanine or tryptophan. Each record gives: V gene, D gene, J gene, clone size, CDR3 protein, CDR3 DNA. A D gene is named only where the DNA matches it firmly. Size values are once, few and many counts, or a class for expanded clones, and some rows have none.

TRBV2,-,TRBJ1-5,-,CASSEALRGAQHF,TGTGCCAGCAGTGAAGCGCTTCGGGGGGCCCAGCATTTT
TRBV6-4,-,TRBJ2-1,-,CASSAGKHEQFF,TGTGCCAGCAGCGCAGGGAAGCATGAGCAGTTCTTC
TRBV5-1,-,TRBJ2-1,-,CASSLEVSGVNEQFF,TGCGCCAGCAGCTTGGAGGTTTCGGGGGTGAATGAGCAGTTCTTC
TRBV7-2,-,TRBJ1-4,-,CASSLVGGEKLFF,TGTGCCAGCAGCTTAGTAGGGGGTGAAAAACTGTTTTTT
TRBV5-1,-,TRBJ2-2,-,CASSPGGTGELFF,TGCGCCAGCAGCCCCGGGGGAACCGGGGAGCTGTTTTTT
TRBV11-3,-,TRBJ2-2,once,CASSSPGTPLGLPGELFF,TGTGCCAGCAGCTCCCCCGGGACACCTCTAGGCTTGCCCGGGGAGCTGTTTTTT
TRBV2,TRBD1,TRBJ1-1,-,CASRLRTGTNTEAFF,TGTGCCAGCAGACTCCGGACAGGGACGAACACTGAAGCTTTCTTT
TRBV5-7,-,TRBJ2-1,-,CASSLAWLGLKNEQFF,TGTGCCAGCAGCTTGGCATGGCTAGGTTTAAAAAATGAGCAGTTCTTC
TRBV9,-,TRBJ2-1,-,CASSSGMNEQFF,TGTGCCAGCAGCTCGGGGATGAATGAGCAGTTCTTC
TRBV9,TRBD2,TRBJ2-2,few,CASSESSGWGTGELFF,TGTGCCAGCAGCGAGTCTAGCGGATGGGGCACCGGGGAGCTGTTTTTT
TRBV5-1,TRBD2,TRBJ2-5,-,CASSLDGLAGGETQYF,TGCGCCAGCAGCTTGGATGGGCTAGCGGGAGGGGAGACCCAGTACTTC
TRBV29-1,-,TRBJ2-2,-,CSVVRSGELFF,TGCAGCGTTGTCAGGTCCGGGGAGCTGTTTTTT
TRBV14,-,TRBJ2-7,once,CASSLGPTYEQYF,TGTGCCAGCAGCCTGGGCCCTACCTACGAGCAGTACTTC
TRBV7-9,-,TRBJ1-4,-,CASSLEGLNEKLFF,TGTGCCAGCAGCTTAGAGGGACTTAATGAAAAACTGTTTTTT
TRBV27,TRBD2,TRBJ2-3,-,CASTLGSGDTDTQYF,TGTGCCAGCACCTTAGGAAGCGGGGATACAGATACGCAGTATTTT
TRBV7-8,-,TRBJ2-7,-,CASSLTVQLYSYEQYF,TGTGCCAGCAGCTTAACAGTGCAGCTGTACTCCTACGAGCAGTACTTC
TRBV5-4,TRBD1,TRBJ1-1,-,CASSPDRGSWMNTEAFF,TGTGCCAGCAGCCCGGACAGGGGCAGTTGGATGAACACTGAAGCTTTCTTT
TRBV7-9,TRBD2,TRBJ2-1,-,CASSYVGGRASEQFF,TGTGCCAGCAGCTACGTGGGCGGGAGGGCGAGTGAGCAGTTCTTC
TRBV5-1,TRBD2,TRBJ2-1,once,CASSEGLAGGDEQFF,TGCGCCAGCAGTGAGGGACTAGCGGGGGGGGATGAGCAGTTCTTC
TRBV7-3,TRBD2,TRBJ2-1,-,CASSSGTSGYNEQFF,TGTGCCAGCAGCTCCGGGACTAGCGGGTACAATGAGCAGTTCTTC
TRBV5-1,TRBD1,TRBJ1-1,few,CASSDMDRGLMNTEAFF,TGCGCCAGCAGCGACATGGACAGGGGACTGATGAACACTGAAGCTTTCTTT
TRBV14,-,TRBJ1-1,-,CASSQGTGETEAFF,TGTGCCAGCAGCCAAGGAACCGGAGAGACTGAAGCTTTCTTT
TRBV5-1,TRBD1,TRBJ2-1,-,CASSLGQGGNEQFF,TGCGCCAGCAGCTTGGGACAGGGTGGAAATGAGCAGTTCTTC
TRBV5-5,-,TRBJ1-1,-,CASSPLQMANTEAFF,TGTGCCAGCAGCCCCTTACAGATGGCGAACACTGAAGCTTTCTTT
TRBV9,TRBD1,TRBJ2-5,-,CASSVAGGQGETQYF,TGTGCCAGCAGCGTAGCTGGGGGACAGGGAGAGACCCAGTACTTC
TRBV9,TRBD2,TRBJ2-7,-,CASSGGGSSYEQYF,TGTGCCAGCAGCGGGGGGGGGAGCTCCTACGAGCAGTACTTC